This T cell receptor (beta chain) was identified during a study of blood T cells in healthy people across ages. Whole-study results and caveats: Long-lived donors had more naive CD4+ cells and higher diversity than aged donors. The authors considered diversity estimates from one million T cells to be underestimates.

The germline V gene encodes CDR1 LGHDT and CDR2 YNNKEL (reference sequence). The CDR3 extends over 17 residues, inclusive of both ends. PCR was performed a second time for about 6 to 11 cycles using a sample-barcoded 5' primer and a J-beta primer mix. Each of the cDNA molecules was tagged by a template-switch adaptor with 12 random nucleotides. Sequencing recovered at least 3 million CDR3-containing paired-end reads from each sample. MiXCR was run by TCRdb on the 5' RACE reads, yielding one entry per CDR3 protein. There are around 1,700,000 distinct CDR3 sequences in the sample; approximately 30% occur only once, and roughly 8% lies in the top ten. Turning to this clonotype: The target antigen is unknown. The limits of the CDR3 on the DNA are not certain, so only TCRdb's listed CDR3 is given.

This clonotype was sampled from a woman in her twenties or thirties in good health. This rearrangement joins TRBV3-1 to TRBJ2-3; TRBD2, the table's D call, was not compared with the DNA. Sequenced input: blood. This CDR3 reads CASSQDSAGFFGDTQYF.